This TCR beta chain is from a study of blood T cell repertoires in COVID-19 (dated by TCRdb to 2018 to 2021). With respect to the entire study: The collaborator samples originated in the United States, Italy and Spain and spanned the acute and convalescent phases of COVID-19. The prospective study material was composed of cDNA or gDNA derived from T cells, B-cell-depleted T cells, or PBMCs. The repertoires were made available in a free public database intended to serve as a resource for research on the immune response to SARS-CoV-2. Where HLA class I and class II types were available, the types were taken from metadata supplied by the sample provider, not from assay-based typing. Samples came from the ongoing ImmuneRACE study (first 160 participants) plus 1,254 subjects from 6 global collaborators. The sample metadata nearly always contained a de-identified subject ID, COVID-19 status, age in years and sex. Deeply sampled blood TCRbeta repertoires from subjects exposed to, actively infected with, or recovered from COVID-19 were included in the dataset.

The research as a whole found: The quantity of clinical and demographic metadata differed by source and by participant and was supplied without curation.

This clone was seen once. It has no known antigen specificity. No much larger clone exists at a distance of one base, and base qualities are not known. In the prospective study, participants were roughly 18 to 100 years old, resided in around 25 geographic areas of the United States, and were enrolled through a virtual design. To assign participants to cohorts, the prospective study relied on clinical history that participants themselves reported in a screening survey and a study questionnaire. For ImmuneRACE Cohort 3, a participant was defined as recovered based on two consecutive negative NP/OP PCR tests, clearance by a healthcare professional, or resolution of symptoms. In the prospective study, whole blood, serum and a nasopharyngeal or oropharyngeal swab were collected from each participant by mobile phlebotomists. Prospective study participants could optionally give additional blood draws and questionnaires over a roughly 2-month period. Before DNA extraction, blood samples from the prospective study were shipped at room temperature or frozen.

TCRbeta CDR3 regions were amplified from genomic DNA using the immunoSEQ Assay, a bias-controlled multiplex PCR. As for the authors' bioinformatics: The number of nucleated cells in each sample was estimated from the amplification of reference gene primers within the assay. To quantify the absolute abundance of each unique TCRbeta CDR3 rearrangement, sequence reads were collapsed and filtered. For each sample, productive Simpson clonality was calculated as the square root of Simpson's diversity index across productive rearrangements. In its TCRdb copy, this immuneACCESS table keeps in-frame sequences only and misses some clones. Where compared with another copy, unresolved V genes explain less than half of these, and the others have no known cause. D and trimming come from the DNA, and the V and J calls and clone size come from that table. Within this sample are approximately 300,000 clones, with approximately 86% of them counted one time only. The ten top clones hold roughly 3% of the sample.

Spanning cysteine to phenylalanine, the CDR3 consists of 18 amino acids. Just CDR3 DNA is preserved here, 54 bases in frame from base 1. At the junction V is shortened by 2 bases and J by 2 bases, with 19 bases in between. From the germline V gene, CDR1 is SGHNT and CDR2 is YENEEA. The chain is encoded by TRBV11-3 joined to TRBJ1-5; the D gene is perhaps TRBD1, on 6 matching bases. The TCR was taken from a woman between 18 and 30 years old who had recovered from COVID-19. Sequenced input: PBMCs or T cells enriched from blood (not recorded which). In nucleotides, the sequence is TGTGCCAGCAGCTTATACATCACAGGGTTGGCAGGCAATCAGCCCCAGCATTTT. Its protein reads: CASSLYITGLAGNQPQHF.